What follows describes a single T cell receptor beta chain. From germline, CDR1 is MNHEY and CDR2 SVGAGI. With V trimmed by 5 bases and J by 4 bases, 2 bases remained unmatched. The length of the CDR3 is 13 residues. The record originates from a study of graft-versus-host responses after intestinal transplantation. Measured with immunoSEQ multiplex PCR; TCRdb has only the in-frame clones, and not every one. In the table there are 95,000 or so clones, 80% to 95% of which are singletons. The material was PBMCs, obtained 453 days after intestinal transplant. This chain links TRBV6-5 with TRBJ1-2; 9 nucleotides line up with TRBD1. The clonotype comes from a human patient who received an intestinal transplant, so some T cells may come from the graft donor. The DNA of the CDR3 is TGTGCCAGCAGTATGGACAGGGGCTATGGCTACACCTTC. The encoded protein is CASSMDRGYGYTF.